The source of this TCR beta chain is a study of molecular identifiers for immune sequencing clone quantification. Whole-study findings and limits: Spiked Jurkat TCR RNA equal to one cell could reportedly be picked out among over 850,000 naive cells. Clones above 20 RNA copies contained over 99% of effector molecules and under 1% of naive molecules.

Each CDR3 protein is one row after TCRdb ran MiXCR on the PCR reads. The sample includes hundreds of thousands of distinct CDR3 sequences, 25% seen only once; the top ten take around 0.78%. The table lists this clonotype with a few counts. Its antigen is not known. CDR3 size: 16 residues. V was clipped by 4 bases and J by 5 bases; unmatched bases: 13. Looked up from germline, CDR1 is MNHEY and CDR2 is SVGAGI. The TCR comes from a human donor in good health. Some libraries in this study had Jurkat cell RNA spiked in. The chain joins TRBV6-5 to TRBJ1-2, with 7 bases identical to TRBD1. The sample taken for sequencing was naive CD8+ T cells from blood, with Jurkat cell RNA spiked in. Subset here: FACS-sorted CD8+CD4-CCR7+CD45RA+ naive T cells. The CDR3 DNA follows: TGTGCCAGCAGTTTTTCAACAGGGGTCAAAGGTTATGGCTACACCTTC. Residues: CASSFSTGVKGYGYTF.